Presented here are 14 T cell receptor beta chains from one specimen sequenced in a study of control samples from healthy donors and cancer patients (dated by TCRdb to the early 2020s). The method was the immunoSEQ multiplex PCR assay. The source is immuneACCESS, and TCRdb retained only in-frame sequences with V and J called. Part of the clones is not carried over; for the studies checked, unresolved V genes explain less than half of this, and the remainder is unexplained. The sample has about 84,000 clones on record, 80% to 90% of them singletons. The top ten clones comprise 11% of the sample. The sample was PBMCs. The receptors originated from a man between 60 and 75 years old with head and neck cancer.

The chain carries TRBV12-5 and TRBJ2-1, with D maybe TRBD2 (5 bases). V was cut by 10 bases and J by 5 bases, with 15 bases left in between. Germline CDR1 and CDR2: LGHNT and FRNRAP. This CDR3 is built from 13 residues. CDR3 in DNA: TGTGCTACGAGTACCAGCGGAAACAATGAGCAGTTCTTC. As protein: CATSTSGNNEQFF.

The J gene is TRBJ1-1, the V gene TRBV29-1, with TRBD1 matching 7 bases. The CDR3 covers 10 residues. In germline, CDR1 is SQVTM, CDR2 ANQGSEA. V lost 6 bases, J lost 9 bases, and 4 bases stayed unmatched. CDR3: CSVRTGQAFF. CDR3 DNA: TGCAGCGTCAGGACAGGCCAAGCTTTCTTT.

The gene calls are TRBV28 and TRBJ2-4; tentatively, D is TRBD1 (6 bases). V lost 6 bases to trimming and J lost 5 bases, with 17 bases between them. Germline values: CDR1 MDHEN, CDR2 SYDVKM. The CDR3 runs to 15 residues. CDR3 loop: CASSPPQTGQNIQYF. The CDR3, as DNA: TGTGCCAGCAGCCCCCCGCAAACAGGGCAAAACATTCAGTACTTC.

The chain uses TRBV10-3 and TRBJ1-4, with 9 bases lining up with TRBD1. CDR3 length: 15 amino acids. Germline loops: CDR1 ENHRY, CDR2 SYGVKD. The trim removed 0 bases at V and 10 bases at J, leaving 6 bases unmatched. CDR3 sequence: CAISESTGGLGKLFF. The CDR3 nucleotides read TGTGCCATCAGTGAGTCAACAGGGGGCTTAGGAAAACTGTTTTTT.

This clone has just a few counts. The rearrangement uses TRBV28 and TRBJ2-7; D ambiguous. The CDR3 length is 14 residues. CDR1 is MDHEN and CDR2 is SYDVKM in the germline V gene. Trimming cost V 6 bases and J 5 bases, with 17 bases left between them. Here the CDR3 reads CASSHPTGTHEQYF. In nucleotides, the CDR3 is TGTGCCAGCAGCCACCCCACCGGTACCCACGAGCAGTACTTC.

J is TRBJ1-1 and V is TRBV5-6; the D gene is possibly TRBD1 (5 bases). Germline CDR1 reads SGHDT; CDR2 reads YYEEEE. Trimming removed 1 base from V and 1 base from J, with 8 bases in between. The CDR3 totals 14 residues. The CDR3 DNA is TGTGCCAGCAGCTTGCTTACAGGGAACACTGAAGCTTTCTTT. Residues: CASSLLTGNTEAFF. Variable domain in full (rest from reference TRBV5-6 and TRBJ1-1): DAGVTQSPTHLIKTRGQQVTLRCSPKSGHDTVSWYQQALGQGPQFIFQYYEEEERQRGNFPDRFSGHQFPNYSSELNVNALLLGDSALYLCASSLLTGNTEAFFGQGTRLTVV.

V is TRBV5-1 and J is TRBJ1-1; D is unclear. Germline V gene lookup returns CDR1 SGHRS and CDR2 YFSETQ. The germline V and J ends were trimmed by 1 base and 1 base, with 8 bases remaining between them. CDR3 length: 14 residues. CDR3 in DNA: TGCGCCAGCAGCTTGCAGGACTCGAACACTGAAGCTTTCTTT. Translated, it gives CASSLQDSNTEAFF.

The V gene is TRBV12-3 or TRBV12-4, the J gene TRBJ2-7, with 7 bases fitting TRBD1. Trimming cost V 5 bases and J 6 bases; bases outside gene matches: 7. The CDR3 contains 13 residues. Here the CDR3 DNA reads TGTGCCAGCAGTCCCCTGACAGGGACCGAGCAGTACTTC. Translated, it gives CASSPLTGTEQYF.

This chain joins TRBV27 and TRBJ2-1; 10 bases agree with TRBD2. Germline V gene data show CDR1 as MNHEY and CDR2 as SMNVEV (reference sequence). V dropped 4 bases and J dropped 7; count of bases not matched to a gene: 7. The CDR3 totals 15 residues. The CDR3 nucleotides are TGTGCCAGCAGTTCCCTAGCGGGAGTAGTGAATGAGCAGTTCTTC. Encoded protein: CASSSLAGVVNEQFF.

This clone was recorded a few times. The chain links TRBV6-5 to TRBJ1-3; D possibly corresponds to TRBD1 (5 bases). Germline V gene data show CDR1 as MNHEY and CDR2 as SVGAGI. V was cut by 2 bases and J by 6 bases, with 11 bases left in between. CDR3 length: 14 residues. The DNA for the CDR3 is TGTGCCAGCAGTTACGACGGGGCAGAAAACACCATATATTTT. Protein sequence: CASSYDGAENTIYF.

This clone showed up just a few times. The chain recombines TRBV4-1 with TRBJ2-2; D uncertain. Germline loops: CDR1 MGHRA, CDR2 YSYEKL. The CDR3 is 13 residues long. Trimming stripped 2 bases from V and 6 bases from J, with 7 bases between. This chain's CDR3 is CASSQFFAGELFF. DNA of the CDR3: TGCGCCAGCAGCCAATTTTTCGCCGGGGAGCTGTTTTTT.

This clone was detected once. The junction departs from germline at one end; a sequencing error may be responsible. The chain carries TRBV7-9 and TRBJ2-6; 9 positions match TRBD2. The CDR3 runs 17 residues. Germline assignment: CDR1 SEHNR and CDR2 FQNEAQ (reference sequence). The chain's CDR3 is CASCFAGGPAGANVLTF. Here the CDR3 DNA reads TGTGCCAGCTGCTTTGCGGGAGGGCCCGCTGGGGCCAACGTCCTGACTTTC.

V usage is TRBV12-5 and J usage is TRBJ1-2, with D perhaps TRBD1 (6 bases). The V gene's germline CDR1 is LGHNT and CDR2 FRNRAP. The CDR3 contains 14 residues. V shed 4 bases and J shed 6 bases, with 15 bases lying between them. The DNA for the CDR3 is TGTGCTAGTGGTTCTTACCGAGGGGGTGATGGCTACACCTTC. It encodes CASGSYRGGDGYTF.

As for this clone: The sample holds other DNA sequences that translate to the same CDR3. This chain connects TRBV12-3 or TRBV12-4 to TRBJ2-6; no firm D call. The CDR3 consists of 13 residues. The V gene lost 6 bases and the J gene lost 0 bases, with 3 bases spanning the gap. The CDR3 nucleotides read TGTGCCAGCAGAAACTCTGGGGCCAACGTCCTGACTTTC. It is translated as CASRNSGANVLTF.